The 27 T cell receptor beta chains below were found in one sample sequenced in a study of blood T cells in healthy people across ages. Sample-barcoded 5' priming and a J-beta primer mix drove a second PCR of about 7 to 11 cycles. TCRdb ran MiXCR on the 5' RACE reads and lists one entry per CDR3 protein. The sample records 550,000 to 650,000 distinct CDR3 sequences, under 30% being singletons. Sequences were obtained from blood. The receptors shown here come from a woman older than 75 in good health.

The chain couples TRBV5-4 to TRBJ1-2; D perhaps matches TRBD1 (6 bases). Trimming took 2 bases from V and 4 from J, leaving 15 bases between them. Germline values: CDR1 SGHNT, CDR2 YYREEE (reference sequence). This CDR3 has 15 residues. The CDR3 loop reads CASSLGGSWAYGYTF. The CDR3 DNA reads TGTGCCAGCAGCTTAGGGGGTTCATGGGCCTATGGCTACACCTTC.

Note on this clonotype: This may come from a read error, since a much larger clone is one base off. This sequence joins TRBV5-8 and TRBJ1-4; 7 bases line up with TRBD1. The CDR3 extends over 13 amino acids. From germline, CDR1 is SGHTS and CDR2 YDEGEE. The CDR3 DNA follows: TGTGTCAGCAGCCCCAGGGACAGAGAAAAACTGTTTTTT. Its translation is CVSSPRDREKLFF.

This clonotype was seen ten or more times. The chain links TRBV11-3 to TRBJ2-7; D remains unclear. CDR3 length: 13 amino acids. Germline CDR1 is SGHNT and CDR2 is YENEEA. Trimming took off 5 bases at V and 6 bases at J, with 14 bases between the two ends. The CDR3 loop is CASSPRPWVEQYF. For the CDR3, the DNA is TGTGCCAGCAGCCCCAGACCGTGGGTCGAGCAGTACTTC.

V gene TRBV5-6 combines with J gene TRBJ1-2; no reliable D call. The V gene's germline CDR1 is SGHDT and CDR2 YYEEEE. The length of the CDR3 is 13 residues. The V end lost 0 bases, the J end lost 11 bases, and 14 bases lay between the germline ends. The CDR3 region is CASSLERRQQYTF. In DNA, the CDR3 is TGTGCCAGCAGCTTGGAGAGACGGCAACAGTACACCTTC.

In this sample, this clonotype turned up many times. The rearrangement uses TRBV12-3 or TRBV12-4 and TRBJ2-3; D call uncertain. With 2 bases removed from V and 1 base from J, the gap between germline ends came to 7 bases. The CDR3 loop spans 14 amino acids. The CDR3 protein is CASSLTLGTDTQYF. CDR3 coding DNA: TGTGCCAGCAGTTTAACTCTGGGCACAGATACGCAGTATTTT.

This clonotype showed up just a few times. This chain joins TRBV11-2 and TRBJ2-2, with D unclear. Germline V gives CDR1 SGHAT, CDR2 FQNNGV. This CDR3 region has 15 residues. Trimming stripped 7 bases from V and 2 bases from J, with 14 bases between. The CDR3 loop reads CASNPDWSNTGELFF. CDR3 coding DNA: TGTGCCAGCAACCCCGACTGGTCCAACACCGGGGAGCTGTTTTTT.

The V call is TRBV7-3, the J call TRBJ1-1; tentatively, D is TRBD1 (5 bases). The CDR3 length is 13 residues. The V end was cut by 5 bases, the J end by 6 bases, with 13 bases between. Germline CDR1 is SGHTA and CDR2 is FQGTGA. CDR3 amino acids: CASSRDQSSEAFF. CDR3 DNA sequence: TGTGCCAGCAGCCGGGACCAGAGTTCTGAAGCTTTCTTT. Variable domain in full (rest from reference TRBV7-3 and TRBJ1-1): GAGVSQTPSNKVTEKGKYVELRCDPISGHTALYWYRQSLGQGPEFLIYFQGTGAADDSGLPNDRFFAVRPEGSVSTLKIQRTERGDSAVYLCASSRDQSSEAFFGQGTRLTVV.

V and J are TRBV29-1 and TRBJ2-2; D may be TRBD2 (5 bases). Trimming removed 4 bases from V and 6 bases from J, with 12 bases in between. CDR3 length equals 13 residues. Germline values: CDR1 SQVTM, CDR2 ANQGSEA. CDR3 DNA: TGCAGCGTTGGTAACGGGGTGCCCGGGGAGCTGTTTTTT. The encoded protein is CSVGNGVPGELFF.

This clonotype came up a few times. This rearrangement joins TRBV19 to TRBJ1-1; 10 bases fit TRBD1. Looked up from germline, CDR1 is LNHDA and CDR2 is SQIVND (reference sequence). V lost 8 bases to trimming and J lost 3 bases; unmatched junction nucleotides: 0. CDR3 length: 12 residues. In DNA, the CDR3 is TGTGCCAGTGGACAGGGGGACACTGAAGCTTTCTTT. It codes for CASGQGDTEAFF.

Notes on this clonotype: This could be a read error, since a much larger clone is one nucleotide away. This chain joins TRBV4-3 and TRBJ2-7, with 12 bases aligning to TRBD1. In germline, CDR1 is LGHNA, CDR2 YSLEER. V shed 1 base and J 7 bases; nucleotides not matched to a gene: 11. The length of the CDR3 is 17 residues. Here the CDR3 DNA reads TGCGCCAGCAGCCAAGGGGTGGGACAGGGGGCGTGGAATGAGCAGTACTTC. It yields the protein CASSQGVGQGAWNEQYF.

This clonotype was picked up a small number of times. Since a much larger clone is just one base distant, this may be a read error. This chain joins TRBV29-1 and TRBJ1-2; 10 positions agree with TRBD1. Looked up from germline, CDR1 is SQVTM and CDR2 is ANQGSEA. After removal of 4 bases from V and 6 bases from J, the junction contained 5 bases not matched to a gene. This CDR3 region has 13 residues. The CDR3 nucleotides read TGCAGCGTTGTACAGGACAGGGGGGATGGCTACACCTTC. Its protein product is CSVVQDRGDGYTF.

This chain links TRBV6-2 or TRBV6-3 with TRBJ2-2; 9 bases fit TRBD1. The V gene end was trimmed by 4 bases and the J gene end by 3 bases; junction bases not matched to a gene: 3. The CDR3 extends over 15 amino acids. Per the germline V gene, CDR1 is MNHEY and CDR2 is SVGEGT. CDR3 protein: CASSLTGGYTGELFF. The CDR3 region has the DNA TGTGCCAGCAGTTTAACAGGGGGCTACACCGGGGAGCTGTTTTTT.

The V gene is TRBV20-1, the J gene TRBJ2-1; D uncertain. This CDR3 is built from 12 residues. Trimming cost V 6 bases and J 8 bases, with 14 bases left between them. Looked up from germline, CDR1 is DFQATT and CDR2 is SNEGSKA (reference sequence). CDR3 sequence reads: CSASDGRYEQFF. In nucleotides, the CDR3 is TGCAGTGCCTCGGACGGTCGGTATGAGCAGTTCTTC.

This clonotype was found many times. The CDR3 coding sequence is TGCAGCCTCCGGGGGTCTGGTAATTCACCCCTCCACTTT. This encodes CSLRGSGNSPLHF. The rearrangement joins TRBV20-1 to TRBJ1-6; weak D call: TRBD1 (5 bases). The CDR3 consists of 13 residues. Germline CDR1 reads DFQATT; CDR2 reads SNEGSKA (reference sequence).

Regarding this clonotype: This may arise from a read error, as a much more abundant clone is one base away. V is TRBV2 and J is TRBJ2-7; D might be TRBD1 (6 bases). Trimming stripped 5 bases from V and 7 bases from J, with 15 bases between. The CDR3 runs 13 residues. Germline CDR1 is SNHLY and CDR2 is FYNNEI. The CDR3 spells CASSRGMYNEQYF. For the CDR3, the DNA is TGTGCCAGCAGTAGGGGGATGTACAATGAGCAGTACTTC.

The DNA for the CDR3 is TGCGCCAGCAGCTCCTTCGGGTACGAGCAGTACTTC. It translates to CASSSFGYEQYF. The chain joins TRBV4-3 to TRBJ2-5; D ambiguous. Judging by the DNA end, TRBJ2-7 fits better; the J call may be wrong. This CDR3 is 12 amino acids long. Germline V gives CDR1 LGHNA, CDR2 YSLEER.

This clonotype came up many times. The gene calls are TRBV5-1 and TRBJ2-7, with D uncertain. V dropped 1 base and J dropped 6 bases, with 8 bases sitting between them. The CDR3 loop spans 12 amino acids. Germline values: CDR1 SGHRS, CDR2 YFSETQ. The CDR3 DNA reads TGCGCCAGCAGCTTGAAAGGATCCGAGCAGTACTTC. This sequence encodes CASSLKGSEQYF.

CDR3 DNA sequence: TGTGCCAGCAGTTTTCCCGGGACAGGAAAAAGCTCCTACAATGAGTGGTTCTTC. Translating gives CASSFPGTGKSSYNEWFF. This chain connects TRBV28 to TRBJ2-1; TRBD1 matches at 8 bases. From germline, CDR1 is MDHEN and CDR2 SYDVKM. This CDR3 region has 18 residues. Trimming at V came to 3 bases and at J to 15 bases, leaving 25 bases not matched to a gene.

This clonotype was recorded at least ten times. This chain joins TRBV6-2 or TRBV6-3 and TRBJ1-1, with 10 bases matching TRBD1. Trimming removed 5 bases from V and 2 bases from J; junction bases left unmatched: 8. CDR1 and CDR2 (germline): MNHEY, SVGEGT. The CDR3 loop spans 16 amino acids. CDR3 in amino acids: CASSTGTGAGNTEAFF. CDR3 DNA sequence: TGTGCCAGCAGTACCGGGACAGGGGCGGGCAACACTGAAGCTTTCTTT.

The V gene is TRBV14, the J gene TRBJ1-2; 8 bases align to TRBD1. The CDR3 has 15 residues. CDR1 and CDR2 from the germline V gene are SGHDN and FVKESK. The CDR3 region is CTGSQGTGSSYGYTF. The DNA of the CDR3 is TGTACCGGCAGCCAAGGGACAGGATCCAGCTATGGCTACACCTTC.

The J gene is TRBJ2-2, the V gene TRBV3-1, with 8 bases identical to TRBD2. The CDR3 runs to 18 residues. The V and J ends lost 1 base and 0 bases, in that order; junction bases with no gene match: 7. CDR1 and CDR2 (germline): LGHDT, YNNKEL (reference sequence). The CDR3 nucleotides are TGTGCCAGCAGCCAAGGTCGGGGGGGCATCGCGAACACCGGGGAGCTGTTTTTT. Protein: CASSQGRGGIANTGELFF.

This clonotype has at least ten counts. V and J are TRBV20-1 and TRBJ2-7; D is ambiguous. Deletions cut 2 bases from V and 9 bases from J, with 17 bases between. The length of the CDR3 is 13 residues. Germline V CDR1 and CDR2: DFQATT, SNEGSKA (reference sequence). CDR3 DNA: TGCAGTGCTAGATACGGAGCCCTCTCCGGGCAGTACTTC. Encoded protein: CSARYGALSGQYF.

There are many counts of this clonotype. This chain connects TRBV12-3 or TRBV12-4 to TRBJ2-3, with D tentatively TRBD2 (6 bases). The CDR3 extends over 14 amino acids. Trimming left V 4 bases short and J 1 base short, with 9 bases between. CDR3 nucleotide sequence: TGTGCCAGCAGTTCGGGGGTCGGCACAGATACGCAGTATTTT. Translating gives CASSSGVGTDTQYF.

In this sample, this clonotype turned up a few times. The junction and the germline gene differ at one end; a read error may be behind it. The genes are TRBV10-2 and TRBJ2-5; no firm D call. Germline loops: CDR1 WSHSY, CDR2 SAAADI. The CDR3 spans 14 residues. CDR3 region: CASRESLAQETQYF. The CDR3 DNA sequence: TGCGCCAGCAGGGAGTCTCTGGCACAAGAGACCCAGTACTTC.

This clonotype appeared a single time. The junction shows a germline mismatch at one end, possibly a read error. The J gene is TRBJ2-5, the V gene TRBV7-8, with D perhaps being TRBD1 or TRBD2 (6 bases each). This CDR3 has 17 residues. Germline assignment: CDR1 SGHVS and CDR2 FQNEAQ. Here the CDR3 reads CASSLVMGGLKQETQYF. As DNA, the CDR3 is TGTGCCAGCAGCTTAGTCATGGGGGGCTTAAAGCAAGAGACCCAGTACTTT.

This clonotype was recorded at least ten times. This rearrangement joins TRBV7-9 to TRBJ2-7, with 8 positions matching TRBD1. Germline CDR1 SEHNR, CDR2 FQNEAQ (reference sequence). Trimming cost V 4 bases and J 0 bases; bases outside gene matches: 11. The CDR3 has 17 residues. CDR3 sequence reads: CASSWDTRGQSSYEQYF. The CDR3 DNA reads as TGTGCCAGCAGCTGGGATACCAGGGGGCAGAGCTCCTACGAGCAGTACTTC.

The rearrangement links TRBV2 to TRBJ1-4; D is ambiguous. The CDR3 totals 13 residues. V was trimmed by 5 bases and J by 3 bases, leaving 7 bases between them. In germline, CDR1 is SNHLY, CDR2 FYNNEI. CDR3: CASSKRANEKLFF. CDR3 nucleotides: TGTGCCAGCAGTAAAAGGGCTAATGAAAAACTGTTTTTT.